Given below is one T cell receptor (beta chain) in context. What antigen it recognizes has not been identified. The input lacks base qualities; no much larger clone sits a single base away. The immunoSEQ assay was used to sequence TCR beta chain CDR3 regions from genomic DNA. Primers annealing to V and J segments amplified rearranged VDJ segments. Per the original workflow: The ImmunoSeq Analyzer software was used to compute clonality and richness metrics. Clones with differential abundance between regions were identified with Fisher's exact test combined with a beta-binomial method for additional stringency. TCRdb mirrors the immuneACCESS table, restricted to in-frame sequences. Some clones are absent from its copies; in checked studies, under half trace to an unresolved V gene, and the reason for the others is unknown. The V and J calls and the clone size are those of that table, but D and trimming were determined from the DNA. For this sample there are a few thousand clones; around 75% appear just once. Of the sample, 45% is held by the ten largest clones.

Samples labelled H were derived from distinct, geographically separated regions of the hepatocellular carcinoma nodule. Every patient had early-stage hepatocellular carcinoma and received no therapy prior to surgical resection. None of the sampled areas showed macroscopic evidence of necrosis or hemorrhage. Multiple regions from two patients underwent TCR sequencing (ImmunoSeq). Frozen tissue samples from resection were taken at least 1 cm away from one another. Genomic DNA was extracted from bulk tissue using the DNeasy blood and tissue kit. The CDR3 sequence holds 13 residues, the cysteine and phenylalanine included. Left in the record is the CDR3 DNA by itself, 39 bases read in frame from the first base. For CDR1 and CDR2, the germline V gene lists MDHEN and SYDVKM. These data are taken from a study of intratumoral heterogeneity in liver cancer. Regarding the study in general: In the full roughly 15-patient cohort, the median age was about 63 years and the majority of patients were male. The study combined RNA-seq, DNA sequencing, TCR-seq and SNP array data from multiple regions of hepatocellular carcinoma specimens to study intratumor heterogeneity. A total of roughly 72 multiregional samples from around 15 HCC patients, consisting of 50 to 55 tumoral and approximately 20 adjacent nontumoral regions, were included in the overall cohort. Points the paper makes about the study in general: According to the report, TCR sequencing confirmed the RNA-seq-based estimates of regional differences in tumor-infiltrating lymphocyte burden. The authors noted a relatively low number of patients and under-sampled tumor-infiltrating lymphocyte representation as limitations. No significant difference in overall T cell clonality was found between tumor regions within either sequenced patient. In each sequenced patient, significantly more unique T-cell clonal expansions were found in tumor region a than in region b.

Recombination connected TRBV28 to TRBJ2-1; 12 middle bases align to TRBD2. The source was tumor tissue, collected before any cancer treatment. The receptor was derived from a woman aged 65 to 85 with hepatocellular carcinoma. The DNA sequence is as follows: TGTTCGACTAGCGGGAGCCCTTACAATGAGCAGTTCTTC. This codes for CSTSGSPYNEQFF.